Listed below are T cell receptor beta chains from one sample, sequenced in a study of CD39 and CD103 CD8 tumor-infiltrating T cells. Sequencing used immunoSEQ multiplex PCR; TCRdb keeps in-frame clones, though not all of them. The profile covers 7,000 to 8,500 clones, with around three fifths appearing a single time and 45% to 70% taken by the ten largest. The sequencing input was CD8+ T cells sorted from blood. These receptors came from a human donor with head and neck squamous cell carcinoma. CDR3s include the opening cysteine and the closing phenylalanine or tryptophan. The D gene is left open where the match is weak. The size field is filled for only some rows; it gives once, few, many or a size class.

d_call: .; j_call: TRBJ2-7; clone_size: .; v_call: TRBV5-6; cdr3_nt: TGTGCCAGCAGCTTGGCCGGGGCCACCTACGAGCAGTACTTC; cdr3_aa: CASSLAGATYEQYF
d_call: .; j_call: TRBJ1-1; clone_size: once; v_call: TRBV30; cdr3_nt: TGTGCCTGGAGTTTAGGTGTTCCTGAAGCTTTCTTT; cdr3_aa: CAWSLGVPEAFF
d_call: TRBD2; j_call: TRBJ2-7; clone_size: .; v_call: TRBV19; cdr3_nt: TGTGCCAGTACCCTAGGGGTAGCGGGAGAGGACGAGCAGTACTTC; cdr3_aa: CASTLGVAGEDEQYF
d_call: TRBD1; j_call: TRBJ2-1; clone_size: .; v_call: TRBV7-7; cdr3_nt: TGTGCCAGCAGCGGGACAGAGACCCCCTACAATGAGCAGTTCTTC; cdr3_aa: CASSGTETPYNEQFF
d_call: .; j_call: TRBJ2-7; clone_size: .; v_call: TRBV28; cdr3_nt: TGTGCCAGCATTGGGACGCACACCTACGAGCAGTACTTC; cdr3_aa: CASIGTHTYEQYF
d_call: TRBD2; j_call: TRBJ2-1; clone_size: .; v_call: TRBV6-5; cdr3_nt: TGTGCCAGCAGTTACGGTACTAGCGGGGATCGGGAGCAGTTCTTC; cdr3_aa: CASSYGTSGDREQFF
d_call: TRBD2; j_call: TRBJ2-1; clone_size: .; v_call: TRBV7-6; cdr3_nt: TGTGCCAGCAGCCACCCTAGCGGGACCTACAATGAGCAGTTCTTC; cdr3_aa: CASSHPSGTYNEQFF
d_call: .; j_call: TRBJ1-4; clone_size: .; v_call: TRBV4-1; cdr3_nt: TGCGCCAGCAGCCAAGTGGTTAATGAAAAACTGTTTTTT; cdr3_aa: CASSQVVNEKLFF
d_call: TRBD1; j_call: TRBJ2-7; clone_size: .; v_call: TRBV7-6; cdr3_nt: TGTGCCAGCAGCTTAGGCCCGGGACAGGGATACGAGCAGTACTTC; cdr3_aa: CASSLGPGQGYEQYF
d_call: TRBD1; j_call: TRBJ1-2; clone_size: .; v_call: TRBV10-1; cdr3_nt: TGCGCCAGCAGTGAGTCGGGCATCGACAGGGGCGGATTCCGGTGGGACTATGGCTACACCTTC; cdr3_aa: CASSESGIDRGGFRWDYGYTF
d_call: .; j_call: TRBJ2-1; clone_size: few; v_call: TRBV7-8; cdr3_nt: TGTGCCAGCAGCGGAGAAACTAGCTTTTTCTACAATGAGCAGTTCTTC; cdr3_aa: CASSGETSFFYNEQFF
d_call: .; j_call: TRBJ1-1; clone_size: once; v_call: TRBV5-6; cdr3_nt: TGTGCCAGCAGCTTGGACCTGGGGAACACTGAAGCTTTCTTT; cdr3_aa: CASSLDLGNTEAFF
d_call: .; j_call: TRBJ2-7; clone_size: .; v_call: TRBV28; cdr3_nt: TGTGCCAGCAGTTTTGGGGGGGCGTCGTACGAGCAGTACTTC; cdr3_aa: CASSFGGASYEQYF
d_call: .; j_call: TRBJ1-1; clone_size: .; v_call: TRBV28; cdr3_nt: TGTGCCAGCAGTTTCGGGGGCACTGAAGCTTTCTTT; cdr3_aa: CASSFGGTEAFF
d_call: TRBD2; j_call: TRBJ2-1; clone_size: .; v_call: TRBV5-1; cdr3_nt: TGCGCCAGCAGCTTGAGTAGCGGGGGTTCCTACAATGAGCAGTTCTTC; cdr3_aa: CASSLSSGGSYNEQFF
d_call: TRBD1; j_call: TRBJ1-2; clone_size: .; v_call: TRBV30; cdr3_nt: TGTGCCTGGAGTCGAGGGGCGTCCAGGGGGTATGGCTACACCTTC; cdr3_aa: CAWSRGASRGYGYTF
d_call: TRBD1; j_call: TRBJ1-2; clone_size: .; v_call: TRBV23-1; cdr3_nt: TGCGCCAGCAGTCAATCATGGCGGACAGGGGGCGTCTACACCTTC; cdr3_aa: CASSQSWRTGGVYTF
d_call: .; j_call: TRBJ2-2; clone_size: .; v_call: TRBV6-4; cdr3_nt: TGTGCCAGCAGCCATAGGGGTACCGGGGAGCTGTTTTTT; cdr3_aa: CASSHRGTGELFF
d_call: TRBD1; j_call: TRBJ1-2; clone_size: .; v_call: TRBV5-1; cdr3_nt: TGCGCCAGCAGCTTGGGGACAGGGGAGAGCTATGGCTACACCTTC; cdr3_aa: CASSLGTGESYGYTF
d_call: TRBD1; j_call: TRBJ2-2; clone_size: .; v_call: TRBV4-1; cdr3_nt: TGCGCCAGCAGCCTAGGGGGACAGGGTAGGGTGTTTTTT; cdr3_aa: CASSLGGQGRVFF
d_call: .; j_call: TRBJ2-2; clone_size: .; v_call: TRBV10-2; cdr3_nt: TGCGCCAGCAGGTTGGACCTTATTACCGGGGAGCTGTTTTTT; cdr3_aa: CASRLDLITGELFF
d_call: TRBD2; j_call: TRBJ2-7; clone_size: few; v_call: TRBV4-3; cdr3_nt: TGCGCCAGCAGCCAAGTCTGGGGGCTAGCGGGTTACGAGCAGTACTTC; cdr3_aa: CASSQVWGLAGYEQYF
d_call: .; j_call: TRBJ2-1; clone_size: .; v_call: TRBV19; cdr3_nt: TGTGCCAGTAGTCTCCGGACAGAAGGTTACTCCTACAATGAGCAGTTCTTC; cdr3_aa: CASSLRTEGYSYNEQFF
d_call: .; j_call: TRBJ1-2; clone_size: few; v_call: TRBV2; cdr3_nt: TGTGCCAGCAGTGATAGGGGGATCCTCTATGGCTACACCTTC; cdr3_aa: CASSDRGILYGYTF
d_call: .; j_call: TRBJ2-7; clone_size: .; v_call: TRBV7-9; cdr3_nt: TGTGCCAGCAGCTTCCCAGGGTACTACGAGCAGTACTTC; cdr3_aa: CASSFPGYYEQYF
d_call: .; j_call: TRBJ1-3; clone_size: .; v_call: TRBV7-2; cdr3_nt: TGTGCCAGCAGCTTAGGGGTCTCTGGAAACACCATATATTTT; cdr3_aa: CASSLGVSGNTIYF
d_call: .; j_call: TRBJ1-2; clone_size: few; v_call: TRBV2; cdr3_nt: TGTGCCAGCATGTGGACTTATAACTATGGCTACACCTTC; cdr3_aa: CASMWTYNYGYTF
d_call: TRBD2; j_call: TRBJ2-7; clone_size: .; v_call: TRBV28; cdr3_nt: TGTGCCAGCATCGAAGTGAGCGGGGGAGGCTACGAGCAGTACTTC; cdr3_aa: CASIEVSGGGYEQYF
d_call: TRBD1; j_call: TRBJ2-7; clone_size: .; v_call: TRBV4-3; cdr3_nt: TGCGCCAGCAGCCAAGAATGGGACAGGGCTCTCTACGAGCAGTACTTC; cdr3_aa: CASSQEWDRALYEQYF
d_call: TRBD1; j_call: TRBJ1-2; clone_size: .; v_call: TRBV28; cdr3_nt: TGTGCCAGCAGTCGTCAGGGGGATCGGAACTATGGCTACACCTTC; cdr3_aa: CASSRQGDRNYGYTF
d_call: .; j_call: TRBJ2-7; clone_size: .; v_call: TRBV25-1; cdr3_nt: TGTGCCAGCAGCCTGAGTGGGCAAGTCTACGAGCAGTACTTC; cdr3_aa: CASSLSGQVYEQYF
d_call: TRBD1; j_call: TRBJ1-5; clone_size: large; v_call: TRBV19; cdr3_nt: TGTGCCAGTAGTATAGCCCAGGGGGCAGTTCAGCCCCAGCATTTT; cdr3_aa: CASSIAQGAVQPQHF
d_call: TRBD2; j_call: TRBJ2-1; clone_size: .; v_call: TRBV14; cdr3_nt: TGTGCCAGCAGCCAAGGTCTAGCGGGGGATCCCCAGTTCTTC; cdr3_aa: CASSQGLAGDPQFF
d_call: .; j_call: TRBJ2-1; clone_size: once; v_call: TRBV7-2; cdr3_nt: TGTGCCAGCAGCTTAGATCCCGGCAATGAGCAGTTCTTC; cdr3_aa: CASSLDPGNEQFF
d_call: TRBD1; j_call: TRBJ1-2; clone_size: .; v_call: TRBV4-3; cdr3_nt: TGCGCCAGCAGCCAACTCCGGGACAGGGGTGCCTATGGCTACACCTTC; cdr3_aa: CASSQLRDRGAYGYTF
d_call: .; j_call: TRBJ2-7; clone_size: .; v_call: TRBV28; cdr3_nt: TGTGCCAGCAGTTTGGGAGGCCTAACCTACGAGCAGTACTTC; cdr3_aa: CASSLGGLTYEQYF
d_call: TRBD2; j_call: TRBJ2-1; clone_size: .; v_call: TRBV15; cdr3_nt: TGTGCCACGACTAGCGGGAGGGCCCCCTACAATGAGCAGTTCTTC; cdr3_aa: CATTSGRAPYNEQFF
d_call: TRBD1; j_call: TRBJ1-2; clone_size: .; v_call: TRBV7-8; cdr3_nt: TGTGCCAGCAGCTTTCAGGACAGGGTAAACTATGGCTACACCTTC; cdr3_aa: CASSFQDRVNYGYTF
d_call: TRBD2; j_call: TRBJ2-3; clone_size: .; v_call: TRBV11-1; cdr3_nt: TGTGCCAGCAGCCTGACCAGCGGGGGGAGATCAGATACGCAGTATTTT; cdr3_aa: CASSLTSGGRSDTQYF
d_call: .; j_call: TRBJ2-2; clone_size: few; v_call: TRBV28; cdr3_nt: TGTGCCAGCAGTCAGCCGCCGGCCCCTGTGGACACCGGGGAGCTGTTTTTT; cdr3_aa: CASSQPPAPVDTGELFF
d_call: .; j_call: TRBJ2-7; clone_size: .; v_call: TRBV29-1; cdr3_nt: TGCAGCGTTGCTCCCGGGACTCGAGAGCAGTACTTC; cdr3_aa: CSVAPGTREQYF
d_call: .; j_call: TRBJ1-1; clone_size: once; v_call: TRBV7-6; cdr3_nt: TGTGCCAGCAGCCAAACCCGGGATATGACTGAAGCTTTCTTT; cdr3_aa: CASSQTRDMTEAFF
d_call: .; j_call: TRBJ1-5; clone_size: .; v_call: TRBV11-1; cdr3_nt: TGTGCCAGCAGCTTTACAGTAAGGCCCCAGCATTTT; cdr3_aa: CASSFTVRPQHF
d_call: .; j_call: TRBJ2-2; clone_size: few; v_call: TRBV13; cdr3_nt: TGTGCCAGCAGCCCAACGCCCGGGGAGCTGTTTTTT; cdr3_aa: CASSPTPGELFF
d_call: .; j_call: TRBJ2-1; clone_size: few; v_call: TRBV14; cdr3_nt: TGTGCCAGCAGCCAAACTGGCCGGAGCTCCTACAATGAGCAGTTCTTC; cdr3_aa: CASSQTGRSSYNEQFF
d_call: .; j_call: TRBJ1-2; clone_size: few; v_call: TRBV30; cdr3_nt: TGTGCCTGGAGTGGAGGCACGGTAGCTAACTATGGCTACACCTTC; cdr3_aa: CAWSGGTVANYGYTF
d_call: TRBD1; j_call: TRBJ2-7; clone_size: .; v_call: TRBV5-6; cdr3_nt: TGTGCCAGCACCACAGGGGAGTGGGGTTACGAGCAGTACTTC; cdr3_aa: CASTTGEWGYEQYF
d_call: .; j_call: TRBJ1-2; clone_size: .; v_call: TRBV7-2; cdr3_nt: TGTGCCAGCAGCTTAGTACACTATGGCTACACCTTC; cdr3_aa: CASSLVHYGYTF
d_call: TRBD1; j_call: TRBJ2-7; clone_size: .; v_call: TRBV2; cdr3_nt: TGTGCCAGCAGTGGGGGACAGGCCTACGAGCAGTACTTC; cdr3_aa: CASSGGQAYEQYF